This T cell receptor beta chain originates from a study of T cell responses to AZD1222 COVID-19 vaccine. Across the study: Pooling covered second doses at about 4 or about 12 weeks.

With respect to this clone: Its antigen is not known.

Study results and caveats: Close to half of spike-specific TCRs reportedly recognize unmutated variant regions. It was only a handful of AZD1222 recipients who were seropositive at baseline.

Produced via immunoSEQ multiplex PCR; TCRdb's table is partial and in-frame only. The table lists some 150,000 clones, 85% to 95% of them singletons. Germline V gene sequence: CDR1 SNHLY, CDR2 FYNNEI. V gave up 5 bases and J gave up 2 bases; unmatched junction bases: 2. The CDR3 contains 14 residues. The receptor's source is an adult in good health. The sample in question was peripheral blood, obtained on day 0 of AZD1222 vaccination. V and J are TRBV2 and TRBJ1-5; the match to TRBD1 covers 8 bases. CDR3 sequence reads: CASSPGQGNQPQHF. As DNA, the CDR3 is TGTGCCAGCAGTCCGGGACAGGGCAATCAGCCCCAGCATTTT. Filled out from reference TRBV2 and TRBJ1-5, the complete variable domain reads EPEVTQTPSHQVTQMGQEVILRCVPISNHLYFYWYRQILGQKVEFLVSFYNNEISEKSEIFDDQFSVERPDGSNFTLKIRSTKLEDSAMYFCASSPGQGNQPQHFGDGTRLSIL.